The entry that follows covers one TCR beta chain sequence. This sample stems from a study of regulatory T cells in long-lasting Graves disease. Stated time point: persistent/refractory GD, antithyroid drugs over 5 years with positive TRAb. Scientists built the TCR library using RNA that was extracted from PBMCs. J was trimmed by 6 bases and V by 4 bases; bases with no gene match: 16. Germline assignment: CDR1 MGHRA and CDR2 YSYEKL. This CDR3 region has 18 residues. Both iRepertoire HTBI primers and Arm-PCR of CDR3 regions were used to build the TCR beta libraries. TCRdb re-called the multiplex PCR reads through MiXCR, storing one row per CDR3 protein. Seen here are hundreds of thousands of distinct CDR3 sequences, around 20% observed once, and the top ten hold roughly an eighth.

The sample consisted of peripheral blood mononuclear cells (PBMCs), taken when the disease was refractory, from a patient treated with antithyroid drugs. The V and J genes are TRBV4-1 and TRBJ1-5; TRBD1 aligns across 9 bases. The TCR sequence derives from a female donor with Graves disease. CDR3 in DNA: TGCGCCAGCAGCCTCGACGCCCGGAGACAGGGGGTAATTCAGCCCCAGCATTTT. Protein product: CASSLDARRQGVIQPQHF.